Sequencing of this T cell receptor (beta chain) was carried out in a study of shared clonotypes between healthy human individuals. Study-level background: The plates for each donor numbered three CD4 naive, three CD4 memory, two CD8 naive and one CD8 memory. Points from the study as a whole: Clonotypes shared by all four sorted-subset donors had higher generation probabilities than non-shared clonotypes. About 5% was the fraction of naive CD4 clonotypes found shared across several donors.

There are 14 residues in the CDR3. Germline values: CDR1 SGHRS, CDR2 YFSETQ. The trim removed 4 bases at V and 6 bases at J, leaving 6 bases unmatched. To note about this clone: Antigen specificity is unknown.

Clones were sequenced by immunoSEQ multiplex PCR, and TCRdb holds only the in-frame ones, with some missing. The sample holds approximately 120,000 clones; over 65% are singletons and the top ten take about a quarter. All the donors were Caucasian adults who lived in Nashville, Tennessee. The V and J genes are TRBV5-1 and TRBJ2-2; TRBD1 matches at 7 bases. The source of this sequence is a woman aged 25 to 45 in good health. Sequenced: memory CD8+ T cells sorted from blood. This sample's subset: CD45RO+ cells pooled with CCR7-negative TemRA cells. The chain's CDR3 is CASSQGVEAGELFF. CDR3 in DNA: TGCGCCAGCAGCCAGGGGGTAGAGGCCGGGGAGCTGTTTTTT.